The clone carrying this TCR beta chain has ten or more counts. Antigen: not known. The data originate from a study of early T cells in non-severe SARS-CoV-2 infection. Study in general: Investigators sequenced bulk RNA drawn from unsorted whole blood, and chains remained unpaired. Study-level results: Lookups in VDJdb leaned toward anti-spike CD8 responses and missed private and CD4 specificities.

The protocol attached unique molecular identifiers to individual cDNA molecules. Via MiXCR, TCRdb re-called the 5' RACE reads, giving one row per CDR3 protein. The sample includes more than 65,000 distinct CDR3 sequences, about 4.9% of them seen just once. Germline assignment: CDR1 MNHNS and CDR2 SASEGT. This CDR3 region has 17 residues. V lost 2 bases to trimming and J lost 8 bases; unmatched junction nucleotides: 13. This TCR was recovered from an adult who was a healthcare worker with PCR-confirmed SARS-CoV-2 infection or an uninfected control (not recorded which). The donor label of this sample is uncertain. The sequences come from whole blood, collected at baseline. The chain recombines TRBV6-1 with TRBJ2-1; 9 nucleotides align to TRBD2. The CDR3 DNA follows: TGTGCCAGCAGTGAACGGCAGCGGGGGGCCTCCCTAGATGAGCAGTTCTTC. This encodes CASSERQRGASLDEQFF.